This entry lists 10 T cell receptor beta chains sequenced from one sample in a study of cytomegalovirus exposure and HLA in healthy donors. The PCR contained 60 Vbeta and 13 Jbeta primers. Clones were read by immunoSEQ multiplex PCR, and TCRdb kept only the in-frame ones, dropping some. The sample yields around 130,000 clones, roughly 80% seen once. The material sequenced was PBMCs. Receptors were obtained from a woman aged 40 to 55 in good health and CMV-seropositive.

This clone was picked up one time. The chain carries TRBV21-1 and TRBJ1-1. TRBV21-1 is recorded as a pseudogene. CDR3 size: 12 residues. The CDR3 region is CASSVKEAEAFF. CDR3 nucleotide sequence: TGTGCCAGCAGCGTCAAGGAGGCTGAAGCTTTCTTT.

The gene calls are TRBV18 and TRBJ2-7; 8 bases line up with TRBD1. V shed 3 bases and J 1 base; nucleotides not matched to a gene: 5. Germline CDR1 is KGHSH and CDR2 is LQKENI. CDR3 length equals 15 residues. This CDR3 is CASSPGQEASYEQYF. CDR3 nucleotide sequence: TGTGCCAGCTCACCGGGACAGGAGGCTTCCTACGAGCAGTACTTC.

V usage is TRBV5-4 and J usage is TRBJ2-3; 9 bases agree with TRBD2. The germline V gene has CDR1 SGHNT and CDR2 YYREEE (reference sequence). After removal of 3 bases from V and 1 base from J, the junction contained 6 bases not matched to a gene. This CDR3 has 16 amino acids. The CDR3 reads CASSSTRTSGTDTQYF. CDR3 nucleotide sequence: TGTGCCAGCAGCTCTACCCGGACTAGCGGCACAGATACGCAGTATTTT.

The chain links TRBV6-5 to TRBJ2-1, with a tentative D call TRBD1 (5 bases). The CDR3 has 16 amino acids. Germline CDR1 is MNHEY and CDR2 is SVGAGI. V was shortened by 2 bases and J by 4 bases, with 15 bases between the two germline ends. The CDR3 DNA follows: TGTGCCAGCAGTTACGGGTGGGGCGTGGGGTACAATGAGCAGTTCTTC. Its protein product is CASSYGWGVGYNEQFF.

The genes are TRBV5-4 and TRBJ1-1, with D tentatively TRBD1 (5 bases). From germline, CDR1 is SGHNT and CDR2 YYREEE (reference sequence). With 7 bases removed from V and 1 base from J, the gap between germline ends came to 14 bases. CDR3 length: 14 amino acids. The CDR3 DNA sequence: TGTGCCAGCTACTCCGGGGGGGGGAACACTGAAGCTTTCTTT. This translates into CASYSGGGNTEAFF.

The gene calls are TRBV6-5 and TRBJ2-1; 7 bases align to TRBD2. With V trimmed by 7 bases and J by 12 bases, 12 bases remained unmatched. The CDR3 extends over 13 amino acids. Germline CDR1 reads MNHEY; CDR2 reads SVGAGI. CDR3 nucleotide sequence: TGTGCCAGCATTGCTAGCGGCCTTGGAGCGCAGTTCTTC. This codes for CASIASGLGAQFF.

The genes are TRBV7-2 and TRBJ1-4; D remains ambiguous. Germline V lookup: CDR1 SGHTA, CDR2 FQGNSA. V lost 5 bases and J 4 bases, leaving 8 bases between the germline ends. CDR3 length: 13 residues. Here the CDR3 DNA reads TGTGCCAGCAGCGAGGATTATAATGAAAAACTGTTTTTT. Protein: CASSEDYNEKLFF.

This rearrangement joins TRBV9 to TRBJ1-1; D remains ambiguous. The CDR3 runs to 14 residues. Germline assignment: CDR1 SGDLS and CDR2 YYNGEE. Trimming cost V 6 bases and J 4 bases, with 16 bases left between them. The CDR3 region is CASTPREQVTEAFF. The CDR3 bases are TGTGCCAGCACCCCTCGGGAACAAGTCACTGAAGCTTTCTTT.

The CDR3 sequence is CASSPGQSSYEQYF. CDR3 nucleotide sequence: TGTGCCAGCAGTCCGGGACAGTCTTCCTACGAGCAGTACTTC. V is TRBV6-6 and J is TRBJ2-7; the match to TRBD1 covers 7 bases. J gave up 1 base and V 5 bases, and 5 bases lay outside the gene matches. This CDR3 region has 14 residues. Germline V gene data show CDR1 as MNHNY and CDR2 as SVGAGI (reference sequence).

This chain links TRBV7-2 with TRBJ2-1; D gene ambiguous. CDR3 length: 11 residues. The ends were cut back, 5 bases at V and 6 bases at J, with 5 bases in the middle. CDR1 and CDR2 from the germline V gene are SGHTA and FQGNSA. The CDR3 reads CASSLSNEQFF. The DNA of the CDR3 is TGTGCCAGCAGCCTTAGCAATGAGCAGTTCTTC.